These 28 T cell receptor beta chains share one sample of origin, sequenced in a study of blood T cell repertoires in COVID-19. Generated by immunoSEQ multiplex PCR, the TCRdb table keeps only in-frame clones and is missing some. The profile shows 9,500 to 15,000 clones, about 85% of them singletons. Sequenced material: peripheral blood. Every receptor here comes from a human donor in a cohort sampled during active COVID-19.

The V and J genes are TRBV5-4 and TRBJ1-1; D remains ambiguous. Germline loops: CDR1 SGHNT, CDR2 YYREEE (reference sequence). The CDR3 has 14 residues. With 4 bases removed from V and 4 bases from J, the gap between germline ends came to 14 bases. The CDR3 bases are TGTGCCAGCAGCCCCCAGGCGCTGGGCACTGAAGCTTTCTTT. Its translation is CASSPQALGTEAFF.

The rearrangement joins TRBV7-2 to TRBJ1-5; 10 nucleotides line up with TRBD1. The germline CDR1 and CDR2 sequences are SGHTA and FQGNSA. The CDR3 spans 17 residues. V was clipped by 2 bases and J by 7 bases; unmatched bases: 11. As DNA, the CDR3 is TGTGCCAGCAGCTTATACTTGGGGACAGGGGTTATCCAGCCCCAGCATTTT. Translation: CASSLYLGTGVIQPQHF. Variable domain in full (rest from reference TRBV7-2 and TRBJ1-5): GAGVSQSPSNKVTEKGKDVELRCDPISGHTALYWYRQSLGQGLEFLIYFQGNSAPDKSGLPSDRFSAERTGGSVSTLTIQRTQQEDSAVYLCASSLYLGTGVIQPQHFGDGTRLSIL.

The gene calls are TRBV7-2 and TRBJ2-5; 9 positions agree with TRBD2. V lost 8 bases and J lost 7; bases outside the gene matches: 14. From germline, CDR1 is SGHTA and CDR2 FQGNSA. CDR3 length equals 15 residues. The CDR3 protein is CASVPEVAGARTQYF. CDR3 in DNA: TGTGCCAGCGTTCCGGAGGTAGCGGGGGCAAGGACCCAGTACTTC.

V gene TRBV19 combines with J gene TRBJ2-7; 7 bases match TRBD2. This CDR3 has 14 amino acids. V trimming: 6 bases; J trimming: 2 bases; junction bases outside the gene matches: 7. Germline CDR1 and CDR2: LNHDA and SQIVND (reference sequence). The CDR3 sequence: CASSNVRGAYEQYF. CDR3 sequence (DNA): TGTGCCAGTAGCAATGTACGGGGGGCCTACGAGCAGTACTTC. The full variable domain, rest sourced from reference TRBV19 and TRBJ2-7, is DGGITQSPKYLFRKEGQNVTLSCEQNLNHDAMYWYRQDPGQGLRLIYYSQIVNDFQKGDIAEGYSVSREKKESFPLTVTSAQKNPTAFYLCASSNVRGAYEQYFGPGTRLTVT.

The chain couples TRBV2 to TRBJ2-2; 9 bases are a match to TRBD1. This CDR3 is built from 15 residues. The junction had 7 bases not matched to a gene; V was cut back by 5 bases and J by 6 bases. Germline lookup yields CDR1 SNHLY and CDR2 FYNNEI. The CDR3 is CASSPGTGWAGELFF. CDR3 nucleotide sequence: TGTGCCAGCAGTCCCGGGACAGGGTGGGCCGGGGAGCTGTTTTTT.

This rearrangement joins TRBV25-1 to TRBJ2-7; possible D gene TRBD1, 6 bases. The V end lost 4 bases, the J end lost 7 bases, and 8 bases lay between the germline ends. The CDR3 length is 11 residues. Per germline, CDR1 MGHDK and CDR2 SYGVNS. CDR3 nucleotides: TGTGCCAGCAGTGGAGGGGGAGAGCAGTACTTC. Its translation: CASSGGGEQYF.

The J gene is TRBJ1-1, the V gene TRBV5-4; 7 positions match TRBD1. This CDR3 contains 13 residues. The germline gives CDR1 SGHNT, CDR2 YYREEE (reference sequence). Trimming took 4 bases from V and 2 from J; bases not matched to a gene: 2. CDR3 DNA: TGTGCCAGCAGCGGACAGGTTAACACTGAAGCTTTCTTT. It codes for CASSGQVNTEAFF.

The chain is built from TRBV11-2 and TRBJ2-7; 11 nucleotides line up with TRBD2. The CDR3 runs to 15 residues. V lost 4 bases and J lost 4; bases outside the gene matches: 6. Germline CDR1 is SGHAT and CDR2 is FQNNGV. The CDR3 DNA reads as TGTGCCAGCAGCTCATTAGCGGGAGGGAGGTACGAGCAGTACTTC. It encodes CASSSLAGGRYEQYF. Looking up the rest from reference TRBV11-2 and TRBJ2-7 gives the full variable domain: EAGVAQSPRYKIIEKRQSVAFWCNPISGHATLYWYQQILGQGPKLLIQFQNNGVVDDSQLPKDRFSAERLKGVDSTLKIQPAKLEDSAVYLCASSSLAGGRYEQYFGPGTRLTVT.

V is TRBV7-2 and J is TRBJ2-7, with TRBD2 matching over 8 bases. The ends lost 4 bases at V and 7 bases at J; junction bases unmatched: 12. Germline CDR1 is SGHTA and CDR2 is FQGNSA. The CDR3 has 15 amino acids. The CDR3 here is CASSSLSGSPYEQYF. CDR3 DNA sequence: TGTGCCAGCAGCTCGCTGAGCGGGAGTCCTTATGAGCAGTACTTC.

The rearrangement links TRBV19 to TRBJ1-2, with D maybe TRBD1 (6 bases). This CDR3 has 15 residues. Germline CDR1 and CDR2: LNHDA and SQIVND (reference sequence). Trimming shortened V by 5 bases and J by 2 bases, and 15 bases separated the two germline ends. CDR3 DNA: TGTGCCAGTAGTCGGGGGGGGCGCACGAACTATGGCTACACCTTC. This encodes CASSRGGRTNYGYTF.

The V gene is TRBV18, the J gene TRBJ1-4, with TRBD1 matching over 7 bases. J was trimmed by 8 bases and V by 5 bases; bases with no gene match: 20. Germline values: CDR1 KGHSH, CDR2 LQKENI. This CDR3 contains 18 residues. The CDR3: CASSENWTDRNDGEKLFF. CDR3 nucleotide sequence: TGTGCCAGCTCAGAAAACTGGACGGACAGGAACGACGGGGAAAAACTGTTTTTT.

The rearrangement links TRBV7-3 to TRBJ1-1; no reliable D call. V was pared by 2 bases and J by 5 bases, with 9 bases between. Germline V gives CDR1 SGHTA, CDR2 FQGTGA. There are 13 residues in the CDR3. CDR3 loop: CASSLRRDTEAFF. As DNA, the CDR3 is TGTGCCAGCAGCTTACGGAGGGATACTGAAGCTTTCTTT.

In this sample, this clone turned up once. The chain couples TRBV12-5 to TRBJ2-7; possibly TRBD1 for D (5 bases). The CDR3 length is 20 residues. Germline values: CDR1 LGHNT, CDR2 FRNRAP. Trimming removed 2 bases from V and 1 base from J, with 27 bases in between. CDR3 in amino acids: CASGLPRGGQSKCKSYEQYF. The CDR3 DNA follows: TGTGCTAGTGGTTTGCCAAGAGGCGGACAAAGTAAGTGTAAGTCCTACGAGCAGTACTTC.

The chain uses TRBV5-1 and TRBJ2-1; 8 nucleotides align to TRBD2. This CDR3 is built from 15 residues. Germline loops: CDR1 SGHRS, CDR2 YFSETQ. The ends lost 0 bases at V and 6 bases at J; junction bases unmatched: 5. The CDR3 protein is CASSLAELAGNEQFF. For the CDR3, the DNA is TGCGCCAGCAGCTTGGCCGAGCTAGCGGGCAATGAGCAGTTCTTC.

The V gene is TRBV9, the J gene TRBJ2-5, with D maybe TRBD2 (7 bases). CDR1 SGDLS and CDR2 YYNGEE come from the germline V gene. Deletions cut 4 bases from V and 2 bases from J, with 15 bases between. CDR3 length: 15 amino acids. The DNA for the CDR3 is TGTGCCAGCAGCCCTGGGAGGGGGAGGCAAGAGACCCAGTACTTC. It codes for CASSPGRGRQETQYF. Combining the CDR3 with reference TRBV9 and TRBJ2-5 gives the whole variable domain DSGVTQTPKHLITATGQRVTLRCSPRSGDLSVYWYQQSLDQGLQFLIQYYNGEERAKGNILERFSAQQFPDLHSELNLSSLELGDSALYFCASSPGRGRQETQYFGPGTRLLVL.

This chain links TRBV28 with TRBJ2-7, with 8 nucleotides matching TRBD1. With V trimmed by 5 bases and J by 3 bases, 15 bases remained unmatched. The CDR3 covers 17 residues. Germline V gene sequence: CDR1 MDHEN, CDR2 SYDVKM. CDR3 amino acids: CASSLPKGVDRGYEQYF. CDR3 sequence (DNA): TGTGCCAGCAGTCTCCCTAAGGGTGTCGACAGGGGCTACGAGCAGTACTTC.

This chain uses TRBV19 with TRBJ2-1; D perhaps matches TRBD1 (5 bases). The CDR3 consists of 13 residues. With 0 bases removed from V and 15 bases from J, the gap between germline ends came to 15 bases. From germline, CDR1 is LNHDA and CDR2 SQIVND (reference sequence). This CDR3 reads CASSIDGASRVFF. The CDR3 DNA sequence: TGTGCCAGTAGTATAGATGGGGCCTCAAGGGTGTTCTTC.

The chain uses TRBV7-2 and TRBJ1-6; D perhaps matches TRBD1 (5 bases). This CDR3 is 15 amino acids long. The germline V and J ends were trimmed by 5 bases and 3 bases, with 11 bases remaining between them. Germline loops: CDR1 SGHTA, CDR2 FQGNSA. The CDR3: CASSPQGFYNSPLHF. CDR3 nucleotides: TGTGCCAGCAGCCCCCAGGGATTCTATAATTCACCCCTCCACTTT.

The V call is TRBV5-6, the J call TRBJ2-6, with D unclear. The V and J ends lost 3 bases and 4 bases respectively, with 8 bases between them. Looked up from germline, CDR1 is SGHDT and CDR2 is YYEEEE. The CDR3 extends over 14 amino acids. The CDR3 DNA reads as TGTGCCAGCAGCTACCAGACAGGGGCCAACGTCCTGACTTTC. Translation: CASSYQTGANVLTF. The variable domain in full, completed from reference TRBV5-6 and TRBJ2-6, reads DAGVTQSPTHLIKTRGQQVTLRCSPKSGHDTVSWYQQALGQGPQFIFQYYEEEERQRGNFPDRFSGHQFPNYSSELNVNALLLGDSALYLCASSYQTGANVLTFGAGSRLTVL.

DNA of the CDR3: TGTGCCAGCAGTTACCCCATCGCAGGAATATCTAACTATGGCTACACCTTC. It translates to CASSYPIAGISNYGYTF. The chain employs TRBV6-2 or TRBV6-3 and TRBJ1-2, with unresolved D. Looked up from germline, CDR1 is MNHEY and CDR2 is SVGEGT. V was shortened by 2 bases and J by 0 bases, with 16 bases between the two germline ends. The CDR3 is made up of 17 amino acids.

The rearrangement joins TRBV29-1 to TRBJ2-1; 8 bases are shared with TRBD2. With 3 bases clipped from V and 7 bases from J, the junction kept 17 bases outside the gene matches. CDR3 length: 17 residues. Germline values: CDR1 SQVTM, CDR2 ANQGSEA. As DNA, the CDR3 is TGCAGCGTTGAGGAATCGGGAGCGGGGGACCGGGCGAATGAGCAGTTCTTC. Amino acids: CSVEESGAGDRANEQFF.

The chain joins TRBV7-2 to TRBJ1-1, with D possibly matching TRBD1 (5 bases). Germline CDR1 reads SGHTA; CDR2 reads FQGNSA. The V and J ends lost 1 base and 6 bases respectively, with 12 bases between them. The CDR3 runs to 14 residues. The CDR3, as DNA: TGTGCCAGCAGCTTAGGGGGGGGTTATGCTGAAGCTTTCTTT. Translation: CASSLGGGYAEAFF.

This chain uses TRBV4-3 with TRBJ1-3, with TRBD1 matching 9 bases. V dropped 4 bases and J dropped 2; count of bases not matched to a gene: 3. The CDR3 sequence is 15 residues long. Germline CDR1 LGHNA, CDR2 YSLEER. The CDR3 spells CASSLQGAAGNTIYF. The CDR3 coding sequence is TGCGCCAGCAGCCTACAGGGGGCGGCTGGAAACACCATATATTTT.

V and J are TRBV19 and TRBJ2-4; 10 positions agree with TRBD2. V was clipped by 1 base and J by 1 base; unmatched bases: 7. This CDR3 has 18 amino acids. From germline, CDR1 is LNHDA and CDR2 SQIVND (reference sequence). CDR3 protein: CASSIVPSGRSAKNIQYF. CDR3 coding DNA: TGTGCCAGTAGTATAGTCCCTAGCGGGAGAAGCGCCAAAAACATTCAGTACTTC.

The chain is built from TRBV18 and TRBJ1-5; perhaps TRBD1 as D (6 bases). This CDR3 spans 14 amino acids. V shed 5 bases and J shed 3 bases, with 11 bases lying between them. Germline V gene lookup returns CDR1 KGHSH and CDR2 LQKENI. This chain's CDR3 is CASSGDNANQPQHF. The CDR3 nucleotides read TGTGCCAGCTCAGGGGACAATGCCAATCAGCCCCAGCATTTT.

J is TRBJ2-7 and V is TRBV6-1; D is possibly TRBD1 (6 bases). The CDR3 has 16 residues. Germline lookup yields CDR1 MNHNS and CDR2 SASEGT. With 0 bases removed from V and 0 bases from J, the gap between germline ends came to 12 bases. CDR3 nucleotides: TGTGCCAGCAGTGAAGCGCTCCGGGACACCTCCTACGAGCAGTACTTC. It specifies CASSEALRDTSYEQYF.

This rearrangement joins TRBV28 to TRBJ1-2; TRBD1 matches at 7 bases. The V gene's germline CDR1 is MDHEN and CDR2 SYDVKM. V shed 5 bases and J 2 bases; nucleotides not matched to a gene: 8. The CDR3 spans 15 residues. CDR3 amino acids: CASSDSTGRNYGYTF. Written as DNA, the CDR3 is TGTGCCAGCAGTGACTCGACAGGGAGGAACTATGGCTACACCTTC.

The V and J genes are TRBV6-5 and TRBJ1-1, with D possibly TRBD1 on 5 matching bases. The ends were cut back, 6 bases at V and 0 bases at J, with 14 bases in the middle. The CDR3 is 15 residues long. Germline lookup yields CDR1 MNHEY and CDR2 SVGAGI. CDR3 amino acids: CASRSEGRVNTEAFF. The DNA of the CDR3 is TGTGCCAGCAGAAGTGAGGGGAGGGTGAACACTGAAGCTTTCTTT.